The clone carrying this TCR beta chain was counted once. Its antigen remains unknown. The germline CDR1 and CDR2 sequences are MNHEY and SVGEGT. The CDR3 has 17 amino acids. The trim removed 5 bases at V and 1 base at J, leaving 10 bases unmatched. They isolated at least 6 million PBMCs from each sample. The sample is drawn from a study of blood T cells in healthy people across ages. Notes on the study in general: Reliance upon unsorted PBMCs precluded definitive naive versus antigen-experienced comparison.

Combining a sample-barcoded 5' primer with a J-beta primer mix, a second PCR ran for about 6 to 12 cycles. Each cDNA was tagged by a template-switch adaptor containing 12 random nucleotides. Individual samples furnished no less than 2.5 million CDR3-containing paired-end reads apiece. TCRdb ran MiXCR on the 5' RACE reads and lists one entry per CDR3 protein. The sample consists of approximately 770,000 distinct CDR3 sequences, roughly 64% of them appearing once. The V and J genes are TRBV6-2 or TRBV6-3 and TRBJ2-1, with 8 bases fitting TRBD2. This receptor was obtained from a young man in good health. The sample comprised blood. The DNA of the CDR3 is TGTGCCAGCAGTCTAAGAGCGGGAGACACTTCCTACAATGAGCAGTTCTTC. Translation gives CASSLRAGDTSYNEQFF.